These 22 T cell receptor beta chains share one sample of origin, sequenced in a study of blood T cell repertoires in COVID-19. Sequencing used immunoSEQ multiplex PCR; TCRdb keeps in-frame clones, though not all of them. The sample lists 200,000 to 250,000 clones, around 87% occurring once. The sequenced sample was PBMCs or T cells enriched from blood (not recorded which). The receptors originated from a man younger than 45 who had been exposed to COVID-19.

CDR3 nucleotides: TGTGCCAGCAGTTACTCTAGCGGCGAGCAGTACTTC. Its protein is CASSYSSGEQYF. V is TRBV12-3 or TRBV12-4 and J is TRBJ2-7; 7 nucleotides line up with TRBD2. The trim removed 4 bases at V and 6 bases at J, leaving 3 bases unmatched. This CDR3 region has 12 residues.

V gene TRBV5-1 combines with J gene TRBJ2-2, with 11 bases fitting TRBD2. Germline V gene data show CDR1 as SGHRS and CDR2 as YFSETQ. This CDR3 is built from 15 residues. V shed 0 bases, J shed 6 bases, and the junction held 1 base outside the gene matches. CDR3 DNA: TGCGCCAGCAGCTTGGATAGCGGGGGGGCCGGGGAGCTGTTTTTT. Encoded protein: CASSLDSGGAGELFF.

The chain recombines TRBV6-5 with TRBJ1-2, with 7 bases aligning to TRBD1. V gave up 6 bases and J gave up 7 bases; unmatched junction bases: 8. The CDR3 is 13 residues long. Germline V lookup: CDR1 MNHEY, CDR2 SVGAGI. CDR3 in amino acids: CASRLGQNGGYTF. The CDR3 nucleotides are TGTGCCAGCAGACTGGGACAGAACGGTGGCTACACCTTC.

This rearrangement joins TRBV19 to TRBJ1-6, with 7 bases that match TRBD1. CDR3 size: 16 residues. V dropped 5 bases and J dropped 2; count of bases not matched to a gene: 6. Germline V gives CDR1 LNHDA, CDR2 SQIVND (reference sequence). CDR3 nucleotide sequence: TGTGCCAGTAGTCCCCGGACAGGAACCTATAATTCACCCCTCCACTTT. Translating it yields CASSPRTGTYNSPLHF.

This chain links TRBV30 with TRBJ1-2; possibly TRBD1 for D (5 bases). CDR3 length equals 12 residues. CDR1 is GTSNPN and CDR2 is SVGIG in the germline V gene (reference sequence). The V gene lost 3 bases and the J gene lost 5 bases, with 10 bases spanning the gap. The CDR3 loop reads CAWSTGAYGYTF. The CDR3 coding sequence is TGTGCCTGGAGCACAGGAGCTTATGGCTACACCTTC.

The CDR3 DNA is TGTGCCAGCAGCGACACGGGGGGCACTGAAGCTTTCTTT. Translation: CASSDTGGTEAFF. The J gene is TRBJ1-1, the V gene TRBV7-9; D is perhaps TRBD1 (5 bases). Germline V CDR1 and CDR2: SEHNR, FQNEAQ (reference sequence). V lost 5 bases and J 4 bases, leaving 11 bases between the germline ends. This CDR3 spans 13 amino acids.

This sequence joins TRBV19 and TRBJ2-4, with 8 bases aligning to TRBD1. CDR1 and CDR2 from the germline V gene are LNHDA and SQIVND (reference sequence). This CDR3 comprises 16 residues. Trimming took 5 bases from V and 0 from J; bases not matched to a gene: 6. CDR3 in DNA: TGTGCCAGTAGTTCACGACAGGGGCTAGCCAAAAACATTCAGTACTTC. This sequence encodes CASSSRQGLAKNIQYF.

V gene TRBV9 combines with J gene TRBJ1-1, with D uncertain. The ends were cut back, 0 bases at V and 0 bases at J, with 3 bases in the middle. The CDR3 runs 13 residues. Germline V CDR1 and CDR2: SGDLS, YYNGEE. The CDR3 coding sequence is TGTGCCAGCAGCGTAGTTATGAACACTGAAGCTTTCTTT. This sequence encodes CASSVVMNTEAFF.

Of note for this clone: The same CDR3 can be traced to other DNA sequences in this sample. The chain recombines TRBV12-3 or TRBV12-4 with TRBJ1-1; TRBD1 is a possible D gene (5 bases). The CDR3 covers 13 residues. Trimming removed 8 bases at V and 1 base at J, with 11 bases between. CDR3 sequence reads: CASSSRENTEAFF. DNA for the CDR3: TGTGCCAGCTCCTCCAGGGAGAACACTGAAGCTTTCTTT.

This chain's CDR3 is CASSFYTFSDNSPLHF. The CDR3 bases are TGTGCCAGCAGCTTTTATACCTTCTCGGATAATTCACCCCTCCACTTT. The chain uses TRBV11-2 and TRBJ1-6; D is undetermined. Looked up from germline, CDR1 is SGHAT and CDR2 is FQNNGV. The V and J ends lost 3 bases and 5 bases respectively, with 14 bases between them. The CDR3 runs 16 residues.

The chain links TRBV18 to TRBJ1-3; a weak D match, TRBD1 (6 bases). Germline V lookup: CDR1 KGHSH, CDR2 LQKENI. Between the trimmed V and J ends, which lost 4 bases and 4 bases, there was a span of 20 bases. The length of the CDR3 is 17 residues. CDR3 sequence: CASSRSSQTGTGNTIYF. The CDR3 DNA reads as TGTGCCAGCTCACGGTCATCCCAGACAGGAACGGGAAACACCATATATTTT.

This clone was seen just once. The V and J genes are TRBV2 and TRBJ2-3; no definite D call. Per the germline V gene, CDR1 is SNHLY and CDR2 is FYNNEI. V was shortened by 7 bases and J by 2 bases, with 10 bases between the two germline ends. This CDR3 spans 13 amino acids. CDR3 protein: CASTIEVTDTQYF. In DNA form, the CDR3 reads TGTGCCAGCACCATAGAGGTCACAGATACGCAGTATTTT.

The chain has TRBV3-1 (or the pseudogene TRBV3-2) and TRBJ1-1; 7 bases align to TRBD1. Germline assignment: CDR1 LGHDT and CDR2 YNNKEL (reference sequence). This CDR3 spans 11 amino acids. V shed 4 bases and J 8 bases; nucleotides not matched to a gene: 1. CDR3 bases: TGTGCCAGCAGCCCGGGACAGGAAGCTTTCTTT. Protein sequence: CASSPGQEAFF.

The chain employs TRBV14 and TRBJ2-3; tentative D call: TRBD2 (6 bases). Trimming removed 4 bases from V and 2 bases from J, with 10 bases in between. The CDR3 runs 14 residues. Germline lookup yields CDR1 SGHDN and CDR2 FVKESK. The CDR3 sequence: CASSRGLDTDTQYF. The CDR3 DNA follows: TGTGCCAGCAGCCGGGGACTCGACACAGATACGCAGTATTTT.

This rearrangement joins TRBV29-1 to TRBJ1-5, with 10 nucleotides matching TRBD1. Germline CDR1 reads SQVTM; CDR2 reads ANQGSEA. The CDR3 runs 15 residues. Losses at the gene ends were 6 bases for V and 2 bases for J; bases not matched to a gene: 7. CDR3 amino acids: CSVEEGTGGNQPQHF. CDR3 DNA sequence: TGCAGCGTCGAGGAAGGGACAGGGGGCAATCAGCCCCAGCATTTT.

The table lists this clone with a count of one. The chain combines TRBV5-1 with TRBJ2-1, with 9 positions matching TRBD2. Per the germline V gene, CDR1 is SGHRS and CDR2 is YFSETQ. The CDR3 extends over 16 amino acids. The ends lost 0 bases at V and 6 bases at J; junction bases unmatched: 7. The CDR3 loop reads CASSLGGTSLSNEQFF. The CDR3 region has the DNA TGCGCCAGCAGCTTGGGCGGGACTAGCCTTTCCAATGAGCAGTTCTTC.

The J gene is TRBJ1-6, the V gene TRBV9; TRBD1 matches 7 bases. CDR1 and CDR2 from the germline V gene are SGDLS and YYNGEE. Unmatched junction bases numbered 10, after V lost 4 bases and J lost 9 bases. There are 15 residues in the CDR3. The CDR3 nucleotides read TGTGCCAGCAGCTACCACCGACAGGGCCTTTCACCCCTCCACTTT. This gives the protein CASSYHRQGLSPLHF. Variable domain in full (rest from reference TRBV9 and TRBJ1-6): DSGVTQTPKHLITATGQRVTLRCSPRSGDLSVYWYQQSLDQGLQFLIQYYNGEERAKGNILERFSAQQFPDLHSELNLSSLELGDSALYFCASSYHRQGLSPLHFGNGTRLTVT.

The rearrangement links TRBV2 to TRBJ1-6, with D unclear. The germline gives CDR1 SNHLY, CDR2 FYNNEI. Trimming cost V 10 bases and J 6 bases, with 19 bases left between them. The length of the CDR3 is 15 residues. The chain's CDR3 is CATFPEASLNSPLHF. In nucleotides, the CDR3 is TGTGCCACCTTCCCGGAAGCTAGCCTTAATTCACCCCTCCACTTT.

The gene calls are TRBV9 and TRBJ2-3; perhaps TRBD2 as D (5 bases). This CDR3 is built from 14 residues. Deletions cut 1 base from V and 4 bases from J, with 10 bases between. From germline, CDR1 is SGDLS and CDR2 YYNGEE. CDR3 nucleotides: TGTGCCAGCAGCGTAAGCGGAGGACCAGATACGCAGTATTTT. Amino acids: CASSVSGGPDTQYF. Supplemented by reference TRBV9 and TRBJ2-3, the full variable domain reads DSGVTQTPKHLITATGQRVTLRCSPRSGDLSVYWYQQSLDQGLQFLIQYYNGEERAKGNILERFSAQQFPDLHSELNLSSLELGDSALYFCASSVSGGPDTQYFGPGTRLTVL.

The chain recombines TRBV11-3 with TRBJ2-1; D perhaps matches TRBD2 (5 bases). CDR1 is SGHNT and CDR2 is YENEEA in the germline V gene. CDR3 length: 12 residues. V shed 5 bases and J shed 6 bases, with 8 bases lying between them. CDR3 coding DNA: TGTGCCAGCAGCCAGGAGGCCAATGAGCAGTTCTTC. Translated, it gives CASSQEANEQFF. Based on the CDR3 plus reference TRBV11-3 and TRBJ2-1, the full variable domain is EAGVVQSPRYKIIEKKQPVAFWCNPISGHNTLYWYLQNLGQGPELLIRYENEEAVDDSQLPKDRFSAERLKGVDSTLKIQPAELGDSAVYLCASSQEANEQFFGPGTRLTVL.

The chain recombines TRBV5-1 with TRBJ1-1, with a possible D match to TRBD1 (6 bases). V was trimmed by 0 bases and J by 5 bases, leaving 14 bases between them. Germline V lookup: CDR1 SGHRS, CDR2 YFSETQ. This CDR3 has 15 amino acids. The CDR3 DNA is TGCGCCAGCAGCTTGGCCGAGGGGGAGCGGACTGAAGCTTTCTTT. It yields the protein CASSLAEGERTEAFF.

This clone was observed once. This chain's CDR3 is CASSTQGEAETQYF. For the CDR3, the DNA is TGTGCCAGCAGCACACAGGGTGAGGCTGAGACCCAGTACTTC. The chain uses TRBV9 and TRBJ2-5, with D possibly being TRBD1 (6 bases). Germline V CDR1 and CDR2: SGDLS, YYNGEE. The CDR3 is 14 residues long. V lost 4 bases and J 5 bases, leaving 15 bases between the germline ends. The variable domain in full, with the rest retrieved from reference TRBV9 and TRBJ2-5, is DSGVTQTPKHLITATGQRVTLRCSPRSGDLSVYWYQQSLDQGLQFLIQYYNGEERAKGNILERFSAQQFPDLHSELNLSSLELGDSALYFCASSTQGEAETQYFGPGTRLLVL.